This TCR beta chain is from a study of blood T cell repertoires in COVID-19. Overall study: Whether acute or convalescent, the COVID-19 samples came from the United States, Italy and Spain. Sources were T cells, B-cell-depleted T cells, or PBMCs; the material itself was cDNA or gDNA.

The assay was immunoSEQ multiplex PCR, and TCRdb's table has in-frame clones only and misses some. The sample holds about 81,000 clones; 75% to 90% are singletons and the top ten take 12%. The germline gives CDR1 SGHNT, CDR2 YYREEE (reference sequence). The CDR3 is made up of 17 amino acids. V lost 2 bases and J lost 4; bases outside the gene matches: 13. This receptor was obtained from a man in his 70s with active or convalescent COVID-19. Material: peripheral blood. The V and J genes are TRBV5-4 and TRBJ1-2; 8 bases agree with TRBD1. Here the CDR3 reads CASSFKGQVAPSYGYTF. CDR3 sequence (DNA): TGTGCCAGCAGCTTTAAGGGACAGGTCGCCCCCTCCTATGGCTACACCTTC.